This T cell receptor (beta chain) was obtained from a study of response to subunit inactivated influenza vaccine. Trimming at V came to 2 bases and at J to 2 bases, leaving 6 bases not matched to a gene. Germline CDR1 KGHDR, CDR2 SFDVKD. The CDR3 sequence is 16 residues long. This clonotype turned up a few times. Its matching antigen is unknown. Study-wide results and caveats: A suggestion made by the authors is that each seasonal influenza vaccination recruits few new T cells.

TCRdb re-derived calls from the RT-PCR reads in MiXCR, one entry per CDR3 protein. The sample has hundreds of thousands of distinct CDR3 sequences; approximately 20% are singletons. The source was PBMCs from blood, collected approximately 20 months after vaccination. V and J are TRBV24-1 and TRBJ2-5; 8 positions agree with TRBD2. This TCR came from a man between 50 and 75 years old who received an inactivated influenza vaccine. In DNA, the CDR3 is TGTGCCACCAGTGATTCCGGGGCTAGCGGGCAAGAGACCCAGTACTTC. Amino acid sequence: CATSDSGASGQETQYF.